The following is a T cell receptor (beta chain) sequence with its context. Read data end 3 residues before the CDR3 end; the end is taken from the germline J gene. The sample belongs to a study of T cells in women clearing cervical HPV infection. There are 16 residues in the CDR3. The V end was cut by 0 bases, the J end by 1 base, with 11 bases between. Looked up from germline, CDR1 is SGHTA and CDR2 is FQGNSA. Produced via immunoSEQ multiplex PCR; TCRdb's table is partial and in-frame only. The table lists fewer than 30,000 clones, with roughly a sixth in the top ten. The receptor was derived from a woman aged 18-70 years with a cervical HPV16 infection that either progressed to CIN3+ or cleared (not recorded which). This chain connects TRBV7-2 to TRBJ2-3, with D possibly matching TRBD2 (7 bases). The sequenced sample consisted of blood buffy coat. Incomplete CDR3 DNA: TGTGCCAGCAGCTTAGCGGGGGGGCCTCGCACAGATACG. The encoded protein is CASSLAGGPRTDT. The whole CDR3 protein reads CASSLAGGPRTDTQYF.